This note documents a single T cell receptor beta chain sequence. The data were obtained in a study of blood T cell repertoires in COVID-19. The V end was cut by 5 bases, the J end by 0 bases, with 14 bases between. The germline V gene encodes CDR1 KGHSH and CDR2 LQKENI. The CDR3 extends over 15 amino acids. Using immunoSEQ multiplex PCR, the repertoire was profiled, and TCRdb retains in-frame clones only, with some absent. The table has roughly 130,000 clones, roughly 86% seen once. The genes are TRBV18 and TRBJ2-7, with D perhaps matching TRBD1 (6 bases). The clonotype originates from an older woman with acute or convalescent COVID-19. The sample comprised peripheral blood. CDR3 in DNA: TGTGCCAGCTCATCACTCCCGGACAGCTCCTACGAGCAGTACGTC. Its protein is CASSSLPDSSYEQYV.